Following are 8 T cell receptor beta chains from one sample sequenced in a study of vaccination and CD4 T cells after COVID-19. The treatment was: approximately nine-day PBMC culture with coronavirus spike peptide pools or control peptides (ViraFEST assay). No antigen has been identified for these receptors. The Oncomine TCR Beta short-read assay sequenced DNA from cultured CD4+ T cells. TCRdb reprocessed the PCR reads with MiXCR, giving one entry per CDR3 protein. This sample carries approximately 16,000 distinct CDR3 sequences, 21% of them seen once, and the ten largest clones take around 10%. The sample was CD4+ T cells from blood, cultured in vitro, taken before SARS-CoV-2 vaccination. The receptors come from a human donor who received a COVID-19 vaccine.

This chain links TRBV20-1 with TRBJ1-5; D gene uncertain. The germline V and J ends were trimmed by 3 bases and 2 bases, with 8 bases remaining between them. Germline V gives CDR1 DFQATT, CDR2 SNEGSKA (reference sequence). This CDR3 has 13 amino acids. In DNA, the CDR3 is TGCAGTGCTAGTTTGTGGGGCAATCAGCCCCAGCATTTT. Translated, it gives CSASLWGNQPQHF.

V usage is TRBV7-9 and J usage is TRBJ1-2; 7 positions match TRBD1. After removal of 5 bases from V and 2 bases from J, the junction contained 2 bases not matched to a gene. The germline CDR1 and CDR2 sequences are SEHNR and FQNEAQ (reference sequence). This CDR3 has 13 amino acids. This chain's CDR3 is CASSTQGNYGYTF. As DNA, the CDR3 is TGTGCCAGCAGCACACAGGGGAACTATGGCTACACCTTC.

The V gene is TRBV24-1, the J gene TRBJ2-3; 11 bases fit TRBD2. CDR3 length equals 16 residues. Losses at the gene ends were 7 bases for V and 2 bases for J; bases not matched to a gene: 7. Germline assignment: CDR1 KGHDR and CDR2 SFDVKD. The CDR3 DNA reads TGTGCCACCAGGCCGACTAGCGGGGTACCCACAGATACGCAGTATTTT. It is translated as CATRPTSGVPTDTQYF.

This clonotype was detected a few times. This sequence joins TRBV30 and TRBJ2-7; 11 bases fit TRBD2. V lost 2 bases, J lost 2 bases, and 5 bases stayed unmatched. There are 15 residues in the CDR3. CDR1 GTSNPN and CDR2 SVGIG come from the germline V gene (reference sequence). In nucleotides, the CDR3 is TGTGCCTGGAGTTGGAATAGCGGGGGGGCCTACGAGCAGTACTTC. This sequence encodes CAWSWNSGGAYEQYF. The variable domain in full, with the rest retrieved from reference TRBV30 and TRBJ2-7, is SQTIHQWPATLVQPVGSPLSLECTVEGTSNPNLYWYRQAAGRGLQLLFYSVGIGQISSEVPQNLSASRPQDRQFILSSKKLLLSDSGFYLCAWSWNSGGAYEQYFGPGTRLTVT.

This clonotype was found a few times. The V call is TRBV27, the J call TRBJ2-1; the D is unclear. CDR3 length equals 14 residues. Germline lookup yields CDR1 MNHEY and CDR2 SMNVEV (reference sequence). Trimming took off 2 bases at V and 10 bases at J, with 15 bases between the two ends. The CDR3: CASSLGIARQEQFF. The CDR3, as DNA: TGTGCCAGCAGTTTAGGGATTGCTCGGCAGGAGCAGTTCTTC.

This chain connects TRBV16 to TRBJ2-7; possibly TRBD2 for D (6 bases). The CDR3 is 18 amino acids. The V gene's germline CDR1 is KGHSY and CDR2 FQNENV. The germline V and J ends were trimmed by 6 bases and 4 bases, with 28 bases remaining between them. The CDR3 nucleotides are TGTGCCAGCAGGCCCGGGAGACCTAGGGGACCAATTAGGTACGAGCAGTACTTC. Amino acid sequence: CASRPGRPRGPIRYEQYF.

This clonotype came up a few times. The gene calls are TRBV20-1 and TRBJ2-1; TRBD2 is a possible D gene (5 bases). Trimming stripped 5 bases from V and 5 bases from J, with 10 bases between. The CDR3 contains 12 residues. Germline V lookup: CDR1 DFQATT, CDR2 SNEGSKA (reference sequence). CDR3 in amino acids: CSAGSRDNEQFF. The CDR3 DNA is TGCAGTGCTGGGAGTCGGGACAATGAGCAGTTCTTC.

The chain is built from TRBV9 and TRBJ2-5; D call uncertain. The CDR3 spans 14 residues. V gave up 0 bases and J gave up 1 base, with 7 bases separating them. Germline values: CDR1 SGDLS, CDR2 YYNGEE. The DNA of the CDR3 is TGTGCCAGCAGCGTAGGGGGATTCCAAGAGACCCAGTACTTC. This sequence encodes CASSVGGFQETQYF. Based on the CDR3 plus reference TRBV9 and TRBJ2-5, the full variable domain is DSGVTQTPKHLITATGQRVTLRCSPRSGDLSVYWYQQSLDQGLQFLIQYYNGEERAKGNILERFSAQQFPDLHSELNLSSLELGDSALYFCASSVGGFQETQYFGPGTRLLVL.